The text below deals with one T cell receptor (beta chain). A single count supports this clone. Its target antigen remains unknown. Within one base of it there is no much larger clone, and no base qualities were kept. Healthy HIV-negative adults with no recently reported acute infections or vaccinations were included as donors. Every donor was a Caucasian adult living in Nashville, Tennessee, USA. CD4+ T cells were enriched through magnetic negative selection, after which naive cells were positively selected on CD45RA and the remaining negative fraction served as the memory subset. Blood was collected by leukapheresis, and PBMCs were isolated by Ficoll-Histopaque density gradient centrifugation and then cryopreserved in liquid nitrogen vapor phase. Analytical flow cytometry was used to check the purity and quantity of each magnetically sorted T cell population. Genomic DNA was isolated from each sorted fraction and quantified by UV absorbance on a Nanodrop 2000c.

The data derive from a study of shared clonotypes between healthy human individuals (dated by TCRdb to the early 2020s). For the study in its entirety: The cohort comprised a couple of women and a few men aged 18 to 49 years. Per donor, three plates each were used for CD4 naive and CD4 memory, two for CD8 naive, and one for CD8 memory. The study deeply sequenced blood TCR repertoires of five healthy adults to estimate repertoire size and the extent of clonotype sharing between individuals. Different laboratories and diverse techniques were used to prepare libraries and sequence TCR repertoires, to increase sequencing depth and limit assay-specific biases. Each donor's leukapheresis produced roughly between roughly 0.85 and 10 billion PBMCs.

The paper as a whole reports these results and caveats: Incomplete sequencing was indicated by rarefaction of sorted-subset datasets, despite the large sequencing depth. The genetic and exposure-history diversity represented was limited by the small number of donors. Pairwise subsampling led to the expectation that sequencing depth would affect the degree of clonotype sharing among donors. Across four donors, about 5% of naive CD4, roughly 3.8% of naive CD8, about 2.3% of memory CD4, and 0.4% of memory CD8 clonotypes were shared. Larger estimated clonotype richness was generally found for naive subsets than for memory subsets. Compared with non-shared clonotypes, the clonotypes found in all four sorted-subset donors had higher generation probabilities. Sampling was restricted to blood, and TCR repertoires in tissue are likely to differ from TCR repertoires in blood.

Using the deep immunoSEQ assay, multiplex PCR amplified TCR CDR3 regions from genomic DNA. Extracted genomic DNA from each cell subset was distributed evenly across all wells of several immunoSEQ 96-well plates, and each plate was treated as a replicate. Each replicate PCR for sorted subsets received about 180 ng genomic DNA, equal to roughly 30,000 T cell genomes. Purified libraries were quantified with a Qubit 3.0 fluorometer, sized on a Bioanalyzer 2100, and re-quantified with the KAPA Library Quantification kit. Every immunoSEQ 96-well plate was sequenced on a dedicated single-read 150-cycle Illumina NextSeq 550 flow cell. Turning to the authors' computational methods: Because the immunoSEQ output held only junctional sequences and lacked quality scores, the filtering could not match the filtering applied to full-length reads. Sequences were annotated with PyIR, a Python wrapper for IgBLAST v1.9, using IMGT germline references to assign V/J genes and CDR3. Any read was removed if the V/J assignment was weak (E-value above 1e-6), the CDR3 was missing, or the read contained stop codons, out-of-frame junctions, or ambiguous translated residues. A V3J clonotype was defined by an identical inferred V gene, J gene, and CDR3 amino acid sequence. The percentage overlap between two repertoires was calculated by dividing the number of shared unique clonotypes by the size of the smaller repertoire. Repertoire richness was assessed with RTK rarefaction, the Chao1 estimator, and Recon v2.1 estimates of unobserved clonotypes. OLGA was used to compute generation probabilities for all TCRbeta clonotypes that the gDNA method yielded from a handful of donors. Not all clones reach the TCRdb copy of this immuneACCESS table, which keeps in-frame sequences only. Checked studies attribute under half of the gap to unresolved V genes and leave the rest unexplained. V, J and clone size derive from that table, while D and trimming were established from the DNA sequence. The sample data list 2 million or so clones, and roughly 95% of these were observed just once. Roughly 0.13% of the sample rests with the top ten.

The TCR was taken from a man between 18 and 29 years old in good health. Sequences were obtained from naive CD4+ T cells sorted from blood. The cell subset or site label, read with the paper, signifies: CD45RA+ positively selected.

The bases read TGCGCCAGCAGCGCGGGACTAGCGGGGGCCTACGAGCAGTACTTC. Translated, this is CASSAGLAGAYEQYF. The sequence links TRBV4-1 to TRBJ2-7; 14 nucleotides in the junction match TRBD2. Reading from cysteine to phenylalanine, the CDR3 counts 15 amino acids. The retained sequence is limited to the CDR3, 45 bases, with the frame set at the first base. The germline V gene provides CDR1 MGHRA and CDR2 YSYEKL. Germline trimming amounts to 5 bases on V and 2 bases on J, with 2 as the count of junction bases outside the gene matches.